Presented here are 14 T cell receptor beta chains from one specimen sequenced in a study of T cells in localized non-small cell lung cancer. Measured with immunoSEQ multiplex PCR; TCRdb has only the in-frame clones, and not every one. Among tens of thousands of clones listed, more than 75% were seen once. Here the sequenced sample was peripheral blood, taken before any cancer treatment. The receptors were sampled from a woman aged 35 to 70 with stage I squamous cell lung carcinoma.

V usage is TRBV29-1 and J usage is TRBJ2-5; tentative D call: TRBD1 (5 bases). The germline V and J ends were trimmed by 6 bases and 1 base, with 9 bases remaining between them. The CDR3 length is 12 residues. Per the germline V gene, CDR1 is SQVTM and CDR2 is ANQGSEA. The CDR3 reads CSVVRAQETQYF. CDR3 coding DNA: TGCAGCGTAGTCAGGGCCCAAGAGACCCAGTACTTC.

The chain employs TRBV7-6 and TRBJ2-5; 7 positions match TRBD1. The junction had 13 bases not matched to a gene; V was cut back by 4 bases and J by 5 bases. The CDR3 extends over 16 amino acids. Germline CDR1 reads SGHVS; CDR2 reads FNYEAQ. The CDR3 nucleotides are TGTGCCAGCAGCTCTCGCCTCGGACAGGATGGGGAGACCCAGTACTTC. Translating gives CASSSRLGQDGETQYF.

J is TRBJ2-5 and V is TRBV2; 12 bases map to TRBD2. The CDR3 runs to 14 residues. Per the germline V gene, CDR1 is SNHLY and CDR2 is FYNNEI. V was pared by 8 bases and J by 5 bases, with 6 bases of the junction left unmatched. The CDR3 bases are TGTGCCAGCCGGCTAGCGGGGGGGCCCGAGACCCAGTACTTC. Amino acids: CASRLAGGPETQYF.

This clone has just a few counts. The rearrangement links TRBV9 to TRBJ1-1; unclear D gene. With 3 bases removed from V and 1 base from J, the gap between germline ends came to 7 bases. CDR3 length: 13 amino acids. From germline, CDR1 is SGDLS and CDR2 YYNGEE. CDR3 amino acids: CASSALQNTEAFF. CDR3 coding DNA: TGTGCCAGCAGCGCGCTACAGAACACTGAAGCTTTCTTT.

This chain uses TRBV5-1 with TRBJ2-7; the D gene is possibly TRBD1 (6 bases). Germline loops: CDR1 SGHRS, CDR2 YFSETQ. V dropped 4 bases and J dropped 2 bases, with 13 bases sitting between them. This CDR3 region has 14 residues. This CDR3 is CASSKTGVTYEQYF. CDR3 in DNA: TGCGCCAGCAGCAAGACAGGCGTTACCTACGAGCAGTACTTC.

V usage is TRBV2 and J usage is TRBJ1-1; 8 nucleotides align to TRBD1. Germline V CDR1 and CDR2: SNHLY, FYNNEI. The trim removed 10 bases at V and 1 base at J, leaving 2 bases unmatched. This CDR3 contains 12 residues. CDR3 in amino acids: CATGQGNTEAFF. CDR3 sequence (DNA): TGTGCCACAGGACAGGGGAACACTGAAGCTTTCTTT. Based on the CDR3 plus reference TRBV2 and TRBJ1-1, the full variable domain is EPEVTQTPSHQVTQMGQEVILRCVPISNHLYFYWYRQILGQKVEFLVSFYNNEISEKSEIFDDQFSVERPDGSNFTLKIRSTKLEDSAMYFCATGQGNTEAFFGQGTRLTVV.

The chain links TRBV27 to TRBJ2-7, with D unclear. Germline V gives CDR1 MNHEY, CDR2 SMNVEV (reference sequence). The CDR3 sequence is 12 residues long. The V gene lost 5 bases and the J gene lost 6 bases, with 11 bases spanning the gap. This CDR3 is CASSPPPIEQYF. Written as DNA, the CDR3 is TGTGCCAGCAGTCCCCCCCCCATCGAGCAGTACTTC.

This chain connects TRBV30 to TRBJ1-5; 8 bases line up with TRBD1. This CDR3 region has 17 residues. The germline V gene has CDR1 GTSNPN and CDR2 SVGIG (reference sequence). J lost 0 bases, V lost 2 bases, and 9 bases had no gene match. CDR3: CAWSLGTGDNSNQPQHF. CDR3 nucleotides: TGTGCCTGGAGTTTAGGGACAGGTGACAATAGCAATCAGCCCCAGCATTTT.

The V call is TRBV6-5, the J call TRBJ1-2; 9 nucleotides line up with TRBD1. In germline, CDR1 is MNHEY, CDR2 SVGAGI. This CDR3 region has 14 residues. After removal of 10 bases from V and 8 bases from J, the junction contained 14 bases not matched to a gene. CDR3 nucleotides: TGTGCCACCCTACCCGGGACAGGGAATGGGGGCTACACCTTC. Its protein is CATLPGTGNGGYTF.

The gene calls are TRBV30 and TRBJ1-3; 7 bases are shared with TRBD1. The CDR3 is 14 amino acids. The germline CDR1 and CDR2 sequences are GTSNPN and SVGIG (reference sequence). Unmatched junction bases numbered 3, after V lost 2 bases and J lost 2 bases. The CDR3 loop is CAWSRTGAGNTIYF. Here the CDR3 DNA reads TGTGCCTGGAGTCGGACAGGTGCTGGAAACACCATATATTTT.

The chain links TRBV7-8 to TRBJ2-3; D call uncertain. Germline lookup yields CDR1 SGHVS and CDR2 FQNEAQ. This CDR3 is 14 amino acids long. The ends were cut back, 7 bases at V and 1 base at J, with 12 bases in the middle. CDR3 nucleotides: TGTGCCAGCACCACCGTGACTGGCACAGATACGCAGTATTTT. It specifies CASTTVTGTDTQYF.

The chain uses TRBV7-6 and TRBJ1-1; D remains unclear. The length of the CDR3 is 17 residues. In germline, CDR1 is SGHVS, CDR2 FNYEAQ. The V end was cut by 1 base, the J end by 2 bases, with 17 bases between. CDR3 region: CASSLETSPTTNTEAFF. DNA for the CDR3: TGTGCCAGCAGCTTAGAAACGAGCCCGACGACAAACACTGAAGCTTTCTTT.

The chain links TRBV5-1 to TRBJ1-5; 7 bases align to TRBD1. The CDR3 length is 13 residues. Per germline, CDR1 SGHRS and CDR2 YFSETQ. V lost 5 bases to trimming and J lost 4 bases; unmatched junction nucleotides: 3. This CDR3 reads CASRTGPNQPQHF. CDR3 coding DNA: TGCGCCAGCAGGACAGGGCCAAATCAGCCCCAGCATTTT.

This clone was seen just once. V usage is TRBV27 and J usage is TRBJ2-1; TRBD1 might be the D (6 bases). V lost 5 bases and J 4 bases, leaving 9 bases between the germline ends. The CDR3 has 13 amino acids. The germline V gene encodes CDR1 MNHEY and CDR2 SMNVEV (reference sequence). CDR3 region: CASSPTGYNEQFF. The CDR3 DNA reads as TGTGCCAGCAGTCCCACAGGGTACAATGAGCAGTTCTTC.